This T cell receptor beta chain stems from a study of molecular identifiers for immune sequencing clone quantification. TCRdb re-called the PCR reads through MiXCR, storing one row per CDR3 protein. Of approximately 500,000 distinct CDR3 sequences listed, around 25% were seen once; the top ten hold over 0.6%. Concerning this clonotype: A clone one base away is much larger, so this may be a read error.

CDR3 length: 15 residues. CDR1 and CDR2 (germline): SGDLS, YYNGEE. The rearrangement links TRBV9 to TRBJ2-3, with D possibly being TRBD2 (5 bases). Sequencing used naive CD8+ T cells from blood, with Jurkat cell RNA spiked in. The sample's subset: FACS-sorted CD8+CD4-CCR7+CD45RA+ naive T cells. This receptor was taken from a human donor in good health. Some libraries in this study had Jurkat cell RNA spiked in. CDR3: CASSVALTAADSQYF. The CDR3 DNA reads TGTGCCAGCAGCGTAGCTCTTACAGCGGCAGATTCGCAGTATTTT.